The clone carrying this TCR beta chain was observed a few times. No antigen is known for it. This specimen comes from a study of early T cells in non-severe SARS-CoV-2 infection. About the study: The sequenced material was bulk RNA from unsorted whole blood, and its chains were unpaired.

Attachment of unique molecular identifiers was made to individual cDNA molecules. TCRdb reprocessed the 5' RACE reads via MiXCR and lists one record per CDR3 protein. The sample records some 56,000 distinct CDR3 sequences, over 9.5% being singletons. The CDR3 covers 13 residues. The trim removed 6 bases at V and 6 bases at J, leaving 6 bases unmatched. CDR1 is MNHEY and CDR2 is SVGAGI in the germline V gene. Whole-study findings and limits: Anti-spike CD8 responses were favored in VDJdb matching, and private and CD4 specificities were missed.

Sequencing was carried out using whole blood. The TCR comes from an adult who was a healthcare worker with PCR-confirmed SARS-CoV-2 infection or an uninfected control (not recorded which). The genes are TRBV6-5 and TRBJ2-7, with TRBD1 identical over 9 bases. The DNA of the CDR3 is TGTGCCAGCAGGACAGGGGGAATGTCCGAGCAGTACTTC. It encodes CASRTGGMSEQYF.